The rows below give T cell receptor beta chains drawn from one sample of a study of Ad26.COV2.S vaccination and SARS-CoV-2 variants. Sequenced by immunoSEQ multiplex PCR; TCRdb stores in-frame clones only, minus some. This sample has roughly 320,000 clones, with around 81% found just once. Sample: peripheral blood, taken in a trial of Ad26.COV2.S vaccine versus placebo. The receptors derive from a person aged 18-60 years who received the Ad26.COV2.S COVID-19 vaccine or a placebo. Both conserved end residues are part of each CDR3. Each record gives: V gene, J gene, clone size, D gene, CDR3 protein, CDR3 DNA. A D gene is named only where the DNA matches it firmly. The size field is filled for only some rows; it gives once, few, many or a size class.

>TRBV13|TRBJ2-3|NA|TRBD2
CASSRGSGGASTDTQYF
TGTGCCAGCAGCCGGGGGAGCGGGGGGGCTAGCACAGATACGCAGTATTTT
>TRBV7-3|TRBJ1-5|NA|NA
CASSLPGQPQHF
TGTGCCAGCAGCTTACCAGGTCAGCCCCAGCATTTT
>TRBV5-1|TRBJ2-2|NA|NA
CASSAGTMNTGELFF
TGCGCCAGCAGCGCGGGGACAATGAACACCGGGGAGCTGTTTTTT
>TRBV11-2|TRBJ1-2|NA|TRBD1
CASSLDRTGGGYTF
TGTGCCAGCAGCTTAGATCGAACAGGGGGCGGCTACACCTTC
>TRBV9|TRBJ2-1|once|NA
CASSVVGLNYNEQFF
TGTGCCAGCAGCGTAGTGGGTCTTAATTACAATGAGCAGTTCTTC
>TRBV7-9|TRBJ2-7|NA|NA
CASSFTAVHEQYF
TGTGCCAGCAGCTTTACTGCGGTCCACGAGCAGTACTTC
>TRBV7-9|TRBJ2-7|once|NA
CASSRFKGWVAEQYF
TGTGCCAGCAGCCGCTTCAAAGGGTGGGTCGCCGAGCAGTACTTC
>TRBV28|TRBJ2-7|NA|NA
CASRGSLVTVSPPYEQYF
TGTGCCAGCAGGGGGAGTCTAGTAACGGTCTCACCCCCCTACGAGCAGTACTTC
>TRBV28|TRBJ2-3|NA|TRBD1
CASRLGTGSTDTQYF
TGTGCCAGCCGACTGGGGACAGGGAGCACAGATACGCAGTATTTT
>TRBV5-5|TRBJ1-6|NA|TRBD1
CASSRQGALYNSPLHF
TGTGCCAGCAGCCGACAGGGGGCGCTTTATAATTCACCCCTCCACTTT
>TRBV5-1|TRBJ2-2|once|NA
CASSLADPNTGELFF
TGCGCCAGCAGTTTAGCGGACCCGAACACCGGGGAGCTGTTTTTT
>TRBV6-5|TRBJ2-3|once|NA
CASSLRGTFGDTQYF
TGTGCCAGCAGTCTCAGGGGTACCTTTGGAGATACGCAGTATTTT
>TRBV11-3|TRBJ2-3|NA|TRBD1
CASSLRTGKTDTQYF
TGTGCCAGCAGCTTACGGACAGGGAAAACGGATACGCAGTATTTT
>TRBV28|TRBJ2-7|NA|TRBD1
CASTWDRAYEQYF
TGTGCCAGCACCTGGGACAGGGCCTACGAGCAGTACTTC
>TRBV4-1|TRBJ1-2|few|NA
CASSQHTGYNGYTF
TGCGCCAGCAGCCAGCATACCGGGTATAATGGCTACACCTTC
>TRBV28|TRBJ2-2|NA|TRBD1
CASSDFDRGFNTGELFF
TGTGCCAGCAGCGACTTTGACAGGGGCTTCAACACCGGGGAGCTGTTTTTT
>TRBV14|TRBJ1-2|NA|NA
CASSQGLSGWNGYGYTF
TGTGCCAGCAGCCAAGGATTGTCAGGGTGGAATGGCTATGGCTACACCTTC
>TRBV28|TRBJ1-2|once|TRBD1
CASRDAGTAYGYTF
TGTGCCAGCAGAGACGCCGGGACAGCCTATGGCTACACCTTC
>TRBV4-1|TRBJ2-1|NA|NA
CASAPFSINEQFF
TGCGCCAGCGCCCCTTTTAGTATCAATGAGCAGTTCTTC
>TRBV5-1|TRBJ2-1|NA|NA
CASSLFRQGRNEQFF
TGCGCCAGCAGCTTGTTCAGGCAGGGGAGAAATGAGCAGTTCTTC
>TRBV6-4|TRBJ2-3|NA|NA
CASSGQGGNTQYF
TGTGCCAGCAGCGGACAGGGAGGGAATACGCAGTATTTT
>TRBV19|TRBJ2-5|NA|TRBD2
CASSIKTSGGFKETQYF
TGTGCCAGTAGTATTAAAACTAGCGGGGGCTTTAAAGAGACCCAGTACTTC
>TRBV18|TRBJ2-3|few|TRBD2
CASSLGLGADTQYF
TGTGCCAGCTCACTCGGACTAGGGGCAGATACGCAGTATTTT
>TRBV11-1|TRBJ1-1|NA|NA
CASSLVQVNTEAFF
TGTGCCAGCAGCTTAGTTCAGGTGAACACTGAAGCTTTCTTT
>TRBV7-2|TRBJ2-6|NA|NA
CASSFRSGANVLTF
TGTGCCAGCAGCTTCCGCTCTGGGGCCAACGTCCTGACTTTC
>TRBV3-1/TRBV3-2|TRBJ2-7|few|NA
CASSHRDSYEQYF
TGTGCCAGCAGCCACCGCGATTCCTACGAGCAGTACTTC
>TRBV5-4|TRBJ2-7|NA|NA
CASSFGYEQYF
TGTGCCAGCAGCTTCGGGTACGAGCAGTACTTC
>TRBV7-9|TRBJ2-7|NA|NA
CASSRFGGSSYEQYF
TGTGCCAGCAGTCGCTTTGGGGGAAGCTCCTACGAGCAGTACTTC
>TRBV6-5|TRBJ1-1|NA|NA
CASSYSFRIFAEAFF
TGTGCCAGCAGTTACTCGTTCCGTATATTCGCTGAAGCTTTCTTT
>TRBV5-1|TRBJ1-4|NA|NA
CASSLSGWGANEKLFF
TGCGCCAGCAGCTTGTCAGGGTGGGGAGCTAATGAAAAACTGTTTTTT
>TRBV9|TRBJ1-1|few|NA
CASSAYTHTGKQAFF
TGTGCCAGCAGCGCCTATACACATACCGGGAAACAAGCTTTCTTT
>TRBV5-1|TRBJ2-7|NA|NA
CASSLGGFETIVGQYF
TGCGCCAGCAGCTTGGGCGGGTTTGAGACCATCGTGGGGCAGTACTTC
>TRBV7-9|TRBJ2-2|NA|NA
CASSSTGELFF
TGTGCCAGCAGCTCCACCGGGGAGCTGTTTTTT
>TRBV5-1|TRBJ1-1|NA|NA
CASSSETGTLNTEAFF
TGCGCCAGCAGCTCCGAAACCGGGACACTGAACACTGAAGCTTTCTTT
>TRBV13|TRBJ2-1|NA|TRBD1
CASSRRGTGAFSYNEQFF
TGTGCCAGCAGCCGGAGGGGGACAGGGGCCTTCTCCTACAATGAGCAGTTCTTC
>TRBV9|TRBJ1-2|NA|NA
CASSLEGYGYTF
TGTGCCAGCAGCCTTGAGGGCTATGGCTACACCTTC
>TRBV28|TRBJ2-1|few|NA
CASSFRGGLVNEQFF
TGTGCCAGCAGTTTTAGGGGGGGCCTCGTCAATGAGCAGTTCTTC
>TRBV5-4|TRBJ1-2|NA|NA
CASSFHGDYGYTF
TGTGCCAGCAGCTTCCATGGGGACTATGGCTACACCTTC
>TRBV27|TRBJ2-7|NA|NA
CASSFARDFSSYEQYF
TGTGCCAGCAGTTTTGCCCGGGACTTTTCCTCCTACGAGCAGTACTTC
>TRBV20-1|TRBJ1-1|once|NA
CSASDPPAAFF
TGCAGTGCCTCGGACCCTCCCGCAGCTTTCTTT
>TRBV2|TRBJ2-3|NA|TRBD1
CASSVNRGRADTQYF
TGTGCCAGCAGCGTCAACAGGGGGCGGGCAGATACGCAGTATTTT
>TRBV7-9|TRBJ1-5|NA|NA
CASSPGEGQPQHF
TGTGCCAGCAGCCCCGGGGAGGGACAGCCCCAGCATTTT
>TRBV3-1/TRBV3-2|TRBJ2-7|NA|TRBD1
CASSQDTGQGESLRYF
TGTGCCAGCAGCCAAGATACGGGACAGGGGGAGTCCCTTCGATACTTC
>TRBV5-5|TRBJ2-1|NA|TRBD2
CASSARTSGGFNEQFF
TGTGCCAGCAGCGCTAGGACTAGCGGGGGATTCAATGAGCAGTTCTTC
>TRBV30|TRBJ1-6|NA|NA
CAWKVESSYNSPLHF
TGTGCCTGGAAGGTCGAGAGCTCCTATAATTCACCCCTCCACTTT
>TRBV3-1/TRBV3-2|TRBJ1-2|NA|TRBD1
CASSFGDRGQYTF
TGTGCCAGCAGCTTTGGGGACAGGGGGCAGTACACCTTC
>TRBV19|TRBJ1-6|NA|NA
CASSMVGQGPNSPLHF
TGTGCCAGTAGTATGGTGGGCCAGGGGCCTAATTCACCCCTCCACTTT
>TRBV6-2/TRBV6-3|TRBJ1-5|NA|NA
CASSYYRANQPQHF
TGTGCCAGCAGTTACTACAGGGCCAATCAGCCCCAGCATTTT
>TRBV10-3|TRBJ1-5|NA|TRBD1
CAISPGTVGQPQHF
TGTGCCATCAGCCCTGGGACAGTCGGTCAGCCCCAGCATTTT
>TRBV6-2/TRBV6-3|TRBJ2-7|NA|TRBD2
CASSAAGLVASYEQYF
TGTGCCAGCAGCGCTGCCGGACTAGTCGCCTCCTACGAGCAGTACTTC
>TRBV6-1|TRBJ1-1|NA|NA
CASSEVSGVGNTEAFF
TGTGCCAGCAGTGAAGTGTCGGGGGTGGGGAACACTGAAGCTTTCTTT
>TRBV24-1|TRBJ2-1|once|TRBD2
CATGGGSGQFF
TGTGCCACGGGCGGGGGGTCCGGGCAGTTCTTC